This T cell receptor (beta chain) was profiled in a study of CXCR3-negative and CXCR3-positive naive CD8 T cells. cDNA libraries for TRB were generated by 5' RACE incorporating UMI labels. TCRdb re-called the 5' RACE reads; one entry per CDR3 protein, DNA not given. This sample contains about 130,000 distinct CDR3 sequences. CDR3 length: 16 residues. Germline V gene data show CDR1 as SQVTM and CDR2 as ANQGSEA. The TCR was taken from a human donor in good health. Some clones in this sample may be carry-over from other donors' samples. The sample comprised naive CXCR3- CD8+ T cells from blood. The subset: CD45RO-CCR7+CD27+CD95- naive CD8+ T cells lacking CXCR3 (TNR3-). V gene TRBV29-1 combines with J gene TRBJ2-7; without DNA, the TCRdb call of TRBD1 cannot be checked. The CDR3: CSVEDRGMDYSYEQYF.